The 28 T cell receptor beta chains below all came from one sample that was sequenced in a study of CD8 T cells in ankylosing spondylitis. What these receptors recognize is not known. In TCRdb, the 5' RACE reads were re-called with MiXCR into one record per CDR3 protein. The sample includes 500,000 to 650,000 distinct CDR3 sequences, about 5% of them seen just once. Overall study findings and caveats: There was a TCR beta motif, made of several highly homologous variants, that appeared characteristic of ankylosing spondylitis blood.

The sequenced sample was blood, either unsorted or a sorted T cell fraction (not recorded which). The receptor set was obtained from a male donor with ankylosing spondylitis.

This clonotype showed up many times. The chain couples TRBV12-3 or TRBV12-4 to TRBJ1-2; maybe TRBD1 (6 bases). This CDR3 comprises 16 residues. Trimming removed 3 bases from V and 0 bases from J, with 14 bases in between. The CDR3 is CASSFDRRSTNYGYTF. CDR3 DNA sequence: TGTGCCAGCAGTTTCGACAGGCGGTCCACTAACTATGGCTACACCTTC.

This clonotype was seen a few times. The chain recombines TRBV11-2 with TRBJ2-1, with TRBD2 identical over 14 bases. V trimming: 2 bases; J trimming: 9 bases; junction bases outside the gene matches: 3. CDR1 is SGHAT and CDR2 is FQNNGV in the germline V gene. The CDR3 extends over 15 amino acids. In nucleotides, the CDR3 is TGTGCCAGCAGCTTACTTGGACTAGCGGGAGGTGAGCAGTTCTTC. Residues: CASSLLGLAGGEQFF.

This clonotype was seen many times. The chain joins TRBV5-5 to TRBJ1-1, with a weak D call TRBD1 (6 bases). Trimming left V 3 bases short and J 5 bases short, with 14 bases between. Germline CDR1 and CDR2: SGHKS and YYEKEE (reference sequence). The CDR3 sequence is 14 residues long. CDR3 in amino acids: CASSYQTGRTEAFF. For the CDR3, the DNA is TGTGCCAGCAGCTACCAGACAGGCAGGACTGAAGCTTTCTTT.

In its sample, this clonotype was seen many times. This rearrangement joins TRBV6-5 to TRBJ1-2; 9 positions match TRBD1. The CDR3 loop spans 16 amino acids. Germline CDR1 MNHEY, CDR2 SVGAGI. Trimming cost V 2 bases and J 4 bases; bases outside gene matches: 8. CDR3 region: CASSYGQGRGTYGYTF. The CDR3, as DNA: TGTGCCAGCAGTTACGGACAGGGGAGGGGGACCTATGGCTACACCTTC.

This sequence joins TRBV19 and TRBJ1-1; D is unclear. This CDR3 comprises 13 residues. The ends were cut back, 3 bases at V and 6 bases at J, with 11 bases in the middle. CDR1 and CDR2 from the germline V gene are LNHDA and SQIVND (reference sequence). The CDR3 DNA reads TGTGCCAGTAGTATGACCCTCGGCGCTGAAGCTTTCTTT. As protein: CASSMTLGAEAFF.

In nucleotides, the CDR3 is TGCAGCGTTGAAGGGGGTTCGACCTACAATGAGCAGTTCTTC. This codes for CSVEGGSTYNEQFF. V is TRBV29-1 and J is TRBJ2-1; D gene unclear. The CDR3 consists of 14 residues. Deletions cut 1 base from V and 2 bases from J, with 9 bases between. Germline CDR1 SQVTM, CDR2 ANQGSEA.

This clonotype was seen ten or more times. The J gene is TRBJ1-6, the V gene TRBV5-1, with a possible D match to TRBD1 (6 bases). Germline CDR1 and CDR2: SGHRS and YFSETQ. The CDR3 is 16 residues long. V was pared by 0 bases and J by 5 bases, with 12 bases between. The CDR3 protein is CASSLGDNRNNSPLHF. The CDR3 DNA sequence: TGCGCCAGCAGCTTGGGGGACAACAGAAATAATTCACCCCTCCACTTT.

This sequence joins TRBV27 and TRBJ2-1, with no clear D. The V gene lost 6 bases and the J gene lost 3 bases, with 15 bases spanning the gap. Looked up from germline, CDR1 is MNHEY and CDR2 is SMNVEV (reference sequence). The CDR3 is 15 amino acids. The CDR3 DNA follows: TGTGCCAGCAGCCAACAGACCCTTTTCTACAATGAGCAGTTCTTC. This codes for CASSQQTLFYNEQFF.

The table lists this clonotype with many counts. The V gene is TRBV5-1, the J gene TRBJ1-5; D is uncertain. The CDR3 is made up of 15 amino acids. Germline V gene data show CDR1 as SGHRS and CDR2 as YFSETQ. V was pared by 3 bases and J by 0 bases, with 10 bases between. The CDR3 region is CASSSGGYSNQPQHF. Here the CDR3 DNA reads TGCGCCAGCAGCTCGGGAGGTTATAGCAATCAGCCCCAGCATTTT.

V usage is TRBV4-2 and J usage is TRBJ2-5, with TRBD1 as a possible D gene (5 bases). V was clipped by 0 bases and J by 4 bases, with 18 bases between them. CDR1 and CDR2 (germline): LGHNA, YNFKEQ. The CDR3 spans 17 residues. The CDR3 region has the DNA TGTGCCAGCAGCCAAGATTCCCAGCGCATAAGGGGAGAGACCCAGTACTTC. Amino acid sequence: CASSQDSQRIRGETQYF.

This clonotype showed up many times. The chain links TRBV5-1 to TRBJ2-3, with TRBD2 identical over 13 bases. Germline V gene data show CDR1 as SGHRS and CDR2 as YFSETQ. J was trimmed by 4 bases and V by 4 bases; bases with no gene match: 3. CDR3 length equals 15 residues. The CDR3 DNA is TGCGCCAGCAGCCCCGGACTAGCGGGAGCAGATACGCAGTATTTT. Its protein is CASSPGLAGADTQYF.

The chain recombines TRBV7-9 with TRBJ1-2, with a weak D call TRBD1 (5 bases). Trimming pared 3 bases from V and 8 bases from J, leaving 13 bases between. The CDR3 contains 13 residues. Germline loops: CDR1 SEHNR, CDR2 FQNEAQ (reference sequence). The CDR3 DNA reads TGTGCCAGCAGCTTTGGGGCACCCGGGGGCTACACCTTC. It specifies CASSFGAPGGYTF.

This clonotype has ten or more counts. V is TRBV5-1 and J is TRBJ2-7; a weak D match, TRBD1 (6 bases). With 3 bases removed from V and 2 bases from J, the gap between germline ends came to 12 bases. The length of the CDR3 is 14 residues. Looked up from germline, CDR1 is SGHRS and CDR2 is YFSETQ. CDR3 DNA: TGCGCCAGCAGCTCCAGACAGGTACCCTACGAGCAGTACTTC. It encodes CASSSRQVPYEQYF.

This clonotype was found many times. The chain employs TRBV20-1 and TRBJ2-1, with D tentatively TRBD1 or TRBD2 (5 bases each). The CDR3 is 15 residues long. Germline CDR1 is DFQATT and CDR2 is SNEGSKA (reference sequence). The V gene lost 6 bases and the J gene lost 2 bases, with 17 bases spanning the gap. The CDR3 region is CSANDKRDPYNEQFF. The CDR3 coding sequence is TGCAGTGCCAACGACAAGAGGGACCCCTACAATGAGCAGTTCTTC.

This clonotype has ten or more counts. The rearrangement uses TRBV7-9 and TRBJ1-2, with D possibly matching TRBD1 (5 bases). The CDR3 loop spans 12 amino acids. Germline CDR1 and CDR2: SEHNR and FQNEAQ (reference sequence). V lost 5 bases, J lost 10 bases, and 14 bases lay in between. The CDR3 sequence is CASSTAGTYYTF. The DNA of the CDR3 is TGTGCCAGCAGCACTGCTGGGACGTACTACACCTTC.

Many counts were recorded for this clonotype. The chain employs TRBV29-1 and TRBJ2-2, with 10 bases aligning to TRBD2. The CDR3 extends over 13 amino acids. The V and J ends lost 6 bases and 7 bases, in that order; junction bases with no gene match: 5. From germline, CDR1 is SQVTM and CDR2 ANQGSEA. This chain's CDR3 is CSVLAGAGGELFF. Written as DNA, the CDR3 is TGCAGCGTCCTAGCGGGGGCGGGCGGGGAGCTGTTTTTT.

This clonotype was seen a few times. The CDR3 reads CASSLGPNSFHEQYF. In DNA, the CDR3 is TGTGCCAGCAGCTTAGGGCCTAACAGTTTCCACGAGCAGTACTTC. V and J are TRBV7-9 and TRBJ2-7; D not resolved. The CDR3 runs to 15 residues. V lost 1 base to trimming and J lost 5 bases, with 15 bases between them. In germline, CDR1 is SEHNR, CDR2 FQNEAQ (reference sequence).

This clonotype was counted ten times or more. The rearrangement joins TRBV20-1 to TRBJ1-6, with 7 nucleotides matching TRBD1. From germline, CDR1 is DFQATT and CDR2 SNEGSKA (reference sequence). CDR3 length: 11 residues. The ends lost 2 bases at V and 11 bases at J; junction bases unmatched: 0. CDR3 in DNA: TGCAGTGCTAGAACAGGGGCACCCCTCCACTTT. It encodes CSARTGAPLHF.

In its sample, this clonotype was seen many times. The chain recombines TRBV7-8 with TRBJ2-5, with 12 positions matching TRBD1. The CDR3 consists of 16 residues. Trimming at V came to 7 bases and at J to 2 bases, leaving 8 bases not matched to a gene. Germline CDR1 reads SGHVS; CDR2 reads FQNEAQ. CDR3 nucleotides: TGTGCCAGCACCGGCGGGGGACAGGGGGCTCAAGAGACCCAGTACTTC. It yields the protein CASTGGGQGAQETQYF.

V usage is TRBV19 and J usage is TRBJ2-2; tentatively, D is TRBD1 (6 bases). The V gene's germline CDR1 is LNHDA and CDR2 SQIVND (reference sequence). The V end lost 5 bases, the J end lost 0 bases, and 16 bases lay between the germline ends. The CDR3 contains 17 residues. The CDR3 is CASSPPPGQTNTGELFF. For the CDR3, the DNA is TGTGCCAGTAGTCCTCCCCCGGGACAAACGAACACCGGGGAGCTGTTTTTT.

This clonotype was seen many times. The CDR3 loop reads CASSSGNSGANVLTF. In DNA form, the CDR3 reads TGCGCCAGCAGCTCGGGGAACTCTGGGGCCAACGTCCTGACTTTC. V usage is TRBV5-1 and J usage is TRBJ2-6; tentatively, D is TRBD2 (5 bases). The ends were cut back, 3 bases at V and 0 bases at J, with 7 bases in the middle. The CDR3 consists of 15 residues. Germline assignment: CDR1 SGHRS and CDR2 YFSETQ.

This chain uses TRBV5-1 with TRBJ2-1; TRBD2 agrees at 14 bases. V shed 3 bases, J shed 2 bases, and the junction held 4 bases outside the gene matches. The CDR3 extends over 17 amino acids. Germline CDR1 and CDR2: SGHRS and YFSETQ. CDR3 nucleotides: TGCGCCAGCAGCTCCCCGACTAGCGGGAGGGCCTACAATGAGCAGTTCTTC. This codes for CASSSPTSGRAYNEQFF.

This clonotype was seen at least ten times. The chain links TRBV28 to TRBJ1-5; D remains unclear. V lost 5 bases, J lost 10 bases, and 15 bases lay in between. The V gene's germline CDR1 is MDHEN and CDR2 SYDVKM. The CDR3 is 13 residues long. In nucleotides, the CDR3 is TGTGCCAGCAGTCCCTATTATCCGGGACCCCAGCATTTT. Translating gives CASSPYYPGPQHF.

There are many counts of this clonotype. V is TRBV6-2 or TRBV6-3 and J is TRBJ2-1; 8 positions match TRBD2. This CDR3 region has 15 residues. CDR1 is MNHEY, CDR2 SVGEGT, per germline. J was trimmed by 8 bases and V by 7 bases; bases with no gene match: 13. The CDR3 DNA is TGTGCCAGCACCCCCTTCAGCGGGAGAGGCGATGAGCAGTTCTTC. Its translation is CASTPFSGRGDEQFF.

This clonotype was detected many times. The gene calls are TRBV9 and TRBJ2-1; no clear D. CDR1 and CDR2 from the germline V gene are SGDLS and YYNGEE. Trimming stripped 0 bases from V and 0 bases from J, with 13 bases between. The CDR3 length is 17 residues. As DNA, the CDR3 is TGTGCCAGCAGCGTAGCCCCGAGCAGTTACTCCTACAATGAGCAGTTCTTC. Its protein product is CASSVAPSSYSYNEQFF.

This clonotype appeared many times. The chain uses TRBV12-3 or TRBV12-4 and TRBJ2-3; TRBD2 matches 14 bases. V was clipped by 5 bases and J by 4 bases; unmatched bases: 5. The CDR3 is made up of 16 amino acids. The CDR3 coding sequence is TGTGCCAGCAGTCTAGGACTAGCGGGGGGAGCAGATACGCAGTATTTT. This translates into CASSLGLAGGADTQYF.

The sample holds many counts of this clonotype. The rearrangement joins TRBV20-1 to TRBJ1-1, with a possible D match to TRBD1 (5 bases). V was shortened by 0 bases and J by 7 bases, with 12 bases between the two germline ends. This CDR3 is 13 amino acids long. CDR1 DFQATT and CDR2 SNEGSKA come from the germline V gene (reference sequence). The CDR3 is CSARDGRGGEAFF. CDR3 nucleotide sequence: TGCAGTGCTAGAGATGGGAGGGGCGGTGAAGCTTTCTTT.

This clonotype came up many times. The chain uses TRBV28 and TRBJ1-2; 7 positions match TRBD1. Per the germline V gene, CDR1 is MDHEN and CDR2 is SYDVKM. V trimming: 6 bases; J trimming: 4 bases; junction bases outside the gene matches: 2. This CDR3 comprises 12 residues. The CDR3 here is CASRPGGYGYTF. As DNA, the CDR3 is TGTGCCAGCAGGCCAGGGGGCTATGGCTACACCTTC.